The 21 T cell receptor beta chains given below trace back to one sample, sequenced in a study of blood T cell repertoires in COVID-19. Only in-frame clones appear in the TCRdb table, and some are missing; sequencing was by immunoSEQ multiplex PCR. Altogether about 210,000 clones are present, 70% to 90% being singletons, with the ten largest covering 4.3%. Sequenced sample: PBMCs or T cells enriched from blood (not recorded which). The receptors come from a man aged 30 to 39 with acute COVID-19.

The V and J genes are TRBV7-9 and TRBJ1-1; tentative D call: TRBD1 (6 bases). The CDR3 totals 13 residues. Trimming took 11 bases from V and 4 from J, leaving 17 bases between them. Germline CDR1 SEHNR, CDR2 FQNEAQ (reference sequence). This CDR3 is CAGDEQGGTEAFF. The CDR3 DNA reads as TGTGCCGGAGACGAACAGGGTGGCACTGAAGCTTTCTTT.

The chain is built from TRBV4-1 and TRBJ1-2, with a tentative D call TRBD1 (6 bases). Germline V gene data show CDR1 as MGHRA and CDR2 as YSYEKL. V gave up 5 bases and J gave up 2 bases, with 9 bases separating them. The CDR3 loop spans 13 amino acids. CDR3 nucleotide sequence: TGCGCCAGCAGCAATGACAGGAACTATGGCTACACCTTC. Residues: CASSNDRNYGYTF.

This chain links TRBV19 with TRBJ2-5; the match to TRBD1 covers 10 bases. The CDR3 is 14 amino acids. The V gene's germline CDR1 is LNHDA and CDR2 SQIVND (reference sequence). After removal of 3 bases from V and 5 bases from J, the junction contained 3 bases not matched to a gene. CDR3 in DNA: TGTGCCAGTAGTATGGGACAGGGGCTGGAGACCCAGTACTTC. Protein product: CASSMGQGLETQYF.

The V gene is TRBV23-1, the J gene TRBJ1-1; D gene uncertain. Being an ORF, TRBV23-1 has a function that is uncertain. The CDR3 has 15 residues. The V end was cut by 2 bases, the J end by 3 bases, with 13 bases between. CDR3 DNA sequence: TGCGCCAGCAGTCAACCGCCCGGGGAGTACACTGAAGCTTTCTTT. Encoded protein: CASSQPPGEYTEAFF.

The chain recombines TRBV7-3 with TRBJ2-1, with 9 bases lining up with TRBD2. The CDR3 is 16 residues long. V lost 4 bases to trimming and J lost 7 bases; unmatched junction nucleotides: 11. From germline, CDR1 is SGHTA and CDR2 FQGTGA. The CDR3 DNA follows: TGTGCCAGCAGCTCTTATAGCGGGGGAAGTGGGAATGAGCAGTTCTTC. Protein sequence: CASSSYSGGSGNEQFF.

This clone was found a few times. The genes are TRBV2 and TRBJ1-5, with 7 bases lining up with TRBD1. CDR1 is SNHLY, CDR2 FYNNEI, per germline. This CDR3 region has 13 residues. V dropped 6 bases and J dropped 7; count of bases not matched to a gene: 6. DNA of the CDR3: TGTGCCAGCAGACGGACAGGCCGGCAGCCCCAGCATTTT. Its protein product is CASRRTGRQPQHF.

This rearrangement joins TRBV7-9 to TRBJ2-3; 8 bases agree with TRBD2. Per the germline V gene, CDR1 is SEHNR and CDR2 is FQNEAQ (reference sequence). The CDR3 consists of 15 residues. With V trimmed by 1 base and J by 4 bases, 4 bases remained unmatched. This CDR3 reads CASSLEGAGADTQYF. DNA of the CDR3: TGTGCCAGCAGCTTAGAGGGAGCGGGGGCAGATACGCAGTATTTT.

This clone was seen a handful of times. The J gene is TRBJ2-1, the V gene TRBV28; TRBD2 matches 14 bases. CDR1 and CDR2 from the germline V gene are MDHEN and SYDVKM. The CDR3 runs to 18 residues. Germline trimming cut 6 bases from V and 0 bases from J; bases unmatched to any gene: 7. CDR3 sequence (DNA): TGTGCCAGCAGGGGGACTAGCGGGGGCCTAAGCTCCTACAATGAGCAGTTCTTC. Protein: CASRGTSGGLSSYNEQFF.

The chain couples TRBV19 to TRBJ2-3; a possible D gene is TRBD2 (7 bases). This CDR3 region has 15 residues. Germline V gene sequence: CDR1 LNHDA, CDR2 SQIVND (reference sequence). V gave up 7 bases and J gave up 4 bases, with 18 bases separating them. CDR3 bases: TGTGCCAGTACCCCGTTTCGGGGGGCCGCAGATACGCAGTATTTT. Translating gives CASTPFRGAADTQYF.

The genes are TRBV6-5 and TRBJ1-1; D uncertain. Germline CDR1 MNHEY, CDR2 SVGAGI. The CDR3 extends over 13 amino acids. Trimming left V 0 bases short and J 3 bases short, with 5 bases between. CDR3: CASSYSSHTEAFF. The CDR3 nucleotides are TGTGCCAGCAGTTACTCGAGCCACACTGAAGCTTTCTTT.

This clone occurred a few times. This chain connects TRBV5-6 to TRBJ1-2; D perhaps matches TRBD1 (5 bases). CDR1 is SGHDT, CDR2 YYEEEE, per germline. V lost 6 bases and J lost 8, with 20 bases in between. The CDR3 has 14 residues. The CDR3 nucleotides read TGTGCCAGCAACGAACCCCAGGGCTTGGGAGGCTACACCTTC. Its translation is CASNEPQGLGGYTF.

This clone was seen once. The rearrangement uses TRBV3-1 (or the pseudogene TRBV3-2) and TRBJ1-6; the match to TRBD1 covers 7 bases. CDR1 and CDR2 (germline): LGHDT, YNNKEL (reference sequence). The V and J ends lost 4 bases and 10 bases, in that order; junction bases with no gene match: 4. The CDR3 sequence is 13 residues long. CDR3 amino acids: CASSPRGESPLHF. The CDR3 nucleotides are TGTGCCAGCAGCCCCAGGGGGGAATCACCCCTCCACTTT.

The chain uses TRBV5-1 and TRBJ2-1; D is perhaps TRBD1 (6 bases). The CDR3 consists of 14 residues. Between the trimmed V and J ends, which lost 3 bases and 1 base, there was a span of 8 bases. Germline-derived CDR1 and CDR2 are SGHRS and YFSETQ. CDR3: CASSSGQSYNEQFF. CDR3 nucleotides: TGCGCCAGCAGCTCCGGACAGTCCTACAATGAGCAGTTCTTC.

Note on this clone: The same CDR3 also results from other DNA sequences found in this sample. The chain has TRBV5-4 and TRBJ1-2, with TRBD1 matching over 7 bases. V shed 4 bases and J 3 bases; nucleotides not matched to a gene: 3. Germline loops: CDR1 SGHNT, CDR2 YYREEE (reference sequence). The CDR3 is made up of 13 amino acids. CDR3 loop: CASSPDRDYGYTF. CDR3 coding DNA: TGTGCCAGCAGCCCCGACAGGGACTATGGCTACACCTTC.

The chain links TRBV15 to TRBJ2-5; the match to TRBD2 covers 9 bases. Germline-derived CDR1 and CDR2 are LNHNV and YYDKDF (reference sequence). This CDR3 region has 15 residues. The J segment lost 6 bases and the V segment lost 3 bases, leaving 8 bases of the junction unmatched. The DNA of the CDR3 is TGTGCCACCAGCAGCCCCGCGGGGGGGCTACAGACCCAGTACTTC. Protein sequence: CATSSPAGGLQTQYF.

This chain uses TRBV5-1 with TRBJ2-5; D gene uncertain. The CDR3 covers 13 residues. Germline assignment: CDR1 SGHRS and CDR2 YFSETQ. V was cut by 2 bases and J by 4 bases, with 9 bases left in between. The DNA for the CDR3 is TGCGCCAGCAGCTTTTCCGGTGCAGAGACCCAGTACTTC. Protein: CASSFSGAETQYF.

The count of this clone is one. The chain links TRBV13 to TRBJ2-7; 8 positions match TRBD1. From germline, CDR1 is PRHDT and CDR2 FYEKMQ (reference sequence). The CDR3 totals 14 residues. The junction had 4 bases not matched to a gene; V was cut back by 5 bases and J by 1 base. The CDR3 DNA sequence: TGTGCCAGCAGCAGTGGACAGGGTTCCTACGAGCAGTACTTC. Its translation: CASSSGQGSYEQYF.

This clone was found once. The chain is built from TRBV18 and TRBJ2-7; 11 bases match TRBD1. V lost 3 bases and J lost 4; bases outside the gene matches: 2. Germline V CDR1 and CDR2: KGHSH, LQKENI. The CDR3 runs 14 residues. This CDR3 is CASSPGQGVYEQYF. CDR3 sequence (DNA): TGTGCCAGCTCACCGGGACAGGGGGTTTACGAGCAGTACTTC. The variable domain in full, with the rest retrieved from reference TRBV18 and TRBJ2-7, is NAGVMQNPRHLVRRRGQEARLRCSPMKGHSHVYWYRQLPEEGLKFMVYLQKENIIDESGMPKERFSAEFPKEGPSILRIQQVVRGDSAAYFCASSPGQGVYEQYFGPGTRLTVT.

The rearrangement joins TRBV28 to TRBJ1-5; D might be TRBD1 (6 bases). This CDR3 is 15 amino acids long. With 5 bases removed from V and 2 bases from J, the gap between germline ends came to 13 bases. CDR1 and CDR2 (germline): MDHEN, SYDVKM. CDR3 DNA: TGTGCCAGCAGTGTCAGGGGTTCGGGCAATCAGCCCCAGCATTTT. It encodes CASSVRGSGNQPQHF.

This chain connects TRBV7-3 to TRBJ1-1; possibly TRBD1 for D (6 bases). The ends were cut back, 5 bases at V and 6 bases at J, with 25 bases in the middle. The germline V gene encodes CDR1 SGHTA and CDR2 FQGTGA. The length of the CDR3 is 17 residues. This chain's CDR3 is CASSLEPRTFRGAEAFF. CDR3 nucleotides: TGTGCCAGCAGCCTAGAACCCCGAACCTTCAGGGGCGCTGAAGCTTTCTTT.

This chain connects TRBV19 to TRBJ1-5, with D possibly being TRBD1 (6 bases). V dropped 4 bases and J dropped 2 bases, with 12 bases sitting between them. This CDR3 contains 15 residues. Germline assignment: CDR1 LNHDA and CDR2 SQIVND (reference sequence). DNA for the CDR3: TGTGCCAGTAGTACAGGGGAGCGGCGCAATCAGCCCCAGCATTTT. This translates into CASSTGERRNQPQHF.